Here is one T cell receptor beta chain with its context. Its antigen is undetermined. This sample was taken from a study of regulatory T cells in long-lasting Graves disease. Study-wide findings and caveats: Persistent Graves' patients showed reduced TCR diversity versus newly diagnosed patients.

CDR3 regions were amplified by Arm-PCR using iRepertoire HTBI primers to build TCR beta libraries. TCRdb reprocessed the multiplex PCR reads with MiXCR, giving one entry per CDR3 protein. This table has 650,000 to 850,000 distinct CDR3 sequences, around 30% appearing once. Regarding time point: persistent/refractory GD, antithyroid drugs over 5 years with positive TRAb. Extracted PBMC RNA gave rise to the TCR library. The CDR3 covers 15 residues. Trimming pared 4 bases from V and 0 bases from J, leaving 11 bases between. Germline V lookup: CDR1 SGDLS, CDR2 YYNGEE. The TCR sequence derives from a female donor with Graves disease. V is TRBV9 and J is TRBJ1-5; D not resolved. This material consisted of peripheral blood mononuclear cells (PBMCs), taken when the disease was refractory, from a patient treated with antithyroid drugs. The CDR3 reads CASSPRGHSNQPQHF. The DNA of the CDR3 is TGTGCCAGCAGCCCTCGCGGCCATAGCAATCAGCCCCAGCATTTT.